This T cell receptor (beta chain) is from a study of identical twins. This clonotype was counted at least ten times. TCRdb fed the 5' RACE reads into MiXCR, producing one record per CDR3 protein. The sample yields fewer than 550,000 distinct CDR3 sequences, around an eighth seen once. The CDR3 spans 12 residues. V was pared by 5 bases and J by 5 bases, with 9 bases between. The germline gives CDR1 MDHEN, CDR2 SYDVKM. These data are also associated with another study on yellow fever vaccine responses in identical twins.

The chain carries TRBV28 and TRBJ2-5; no clear D gene. The sample was CD4+ T cells sorted from blood. The TCR sequence derives from a young woman in good health. CDR3 loop: CASSPSTETQYF. In nucleotides, the CDR3 is TGTGCCAGCAGTCCCTCGACGGAGACCCAGTACTTC.